This T cell receptor (beta chain) was recovered during a study of a mutant IDH1 vaccine in newly diagnosed glioma. The wider study: Eight vaccinations were given in weeks 1, 3, 5, 7, 11, 15, 19 and 23. Commencement of vaccination occurred 4-6 weeks following radiotherapy alone, or concurrently with temozolomide cycles. Previous care, which was radiotherapy, temozolomide, or both, most often involved both.

V dropped 6 bases and J dropped 7 bases, with 13 bases sitting between them. In germline, CDR1 is LNHDA, CDR2 SQIVND (reference sequence). The CDR3 covers 14 residues. Repertoires were generated with immunoSEQ multiplex PCR, while TCRdb's copy carries only in-frame clones and drops some. The sample lists about 24,000 clones, less than 80% occurring once. A note on this clone: Its antigen is not known.

The sample's time point: week 11, during vaccination. Vaccinated patients received 300 ug of mutant IDH1 20-mer peptide per dose, with topical imiquimod. Sequenced material: PBMCs, taken from a glioma patient whose treatment included an IDH1 peptide vaccine. This sequence was found in a man aged 35 to 55 with glioma. The chain carries TRBV19 and TRBJ2-6; no clear D gene. CDR3 sequence: CASSHRSGANVLTF. The CDR3 nucleotides read TGTGCCAGTAGCCACCGCTCAGGAGCCAACGTCCTGACTTTC.